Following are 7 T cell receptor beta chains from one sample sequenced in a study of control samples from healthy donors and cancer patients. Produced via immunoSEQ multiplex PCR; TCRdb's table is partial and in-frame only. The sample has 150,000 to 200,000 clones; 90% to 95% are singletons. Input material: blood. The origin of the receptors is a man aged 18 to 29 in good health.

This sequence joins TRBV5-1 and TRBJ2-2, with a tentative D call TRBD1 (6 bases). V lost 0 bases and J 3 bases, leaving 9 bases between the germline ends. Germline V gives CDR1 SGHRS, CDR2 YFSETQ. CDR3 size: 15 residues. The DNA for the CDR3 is TGCGCCAGCAGCTTGGCCCCAGGGGACACCGGGGAGCTGTTTTTT. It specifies CASSLAPGDTGELFF.

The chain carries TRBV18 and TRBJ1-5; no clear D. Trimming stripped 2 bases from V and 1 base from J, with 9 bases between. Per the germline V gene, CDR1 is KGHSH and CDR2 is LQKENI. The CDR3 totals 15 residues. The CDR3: CASSPAPASNQPQHF. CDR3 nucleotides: TGTGCCAGCTCACCAGCCCCGGCCAGCAATCAGCCCCAGCATTTT.

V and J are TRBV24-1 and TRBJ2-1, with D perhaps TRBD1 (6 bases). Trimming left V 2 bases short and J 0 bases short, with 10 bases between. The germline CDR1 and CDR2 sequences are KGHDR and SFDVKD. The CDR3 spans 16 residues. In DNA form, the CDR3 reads TGTGCCACCAGTGATTCCCGGACAGCCTCCTACAATGAGCAGTTCTTC. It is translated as CATSDSRTASYNEQFF.

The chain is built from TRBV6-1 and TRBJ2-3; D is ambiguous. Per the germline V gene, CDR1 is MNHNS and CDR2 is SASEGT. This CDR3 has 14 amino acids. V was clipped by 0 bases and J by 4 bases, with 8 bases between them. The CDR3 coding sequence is TGTGCCAGCAGTGAAGCGGCTGGAGCAGATACGCAGTATTTT. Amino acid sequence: CASSEAAGADTQYF.

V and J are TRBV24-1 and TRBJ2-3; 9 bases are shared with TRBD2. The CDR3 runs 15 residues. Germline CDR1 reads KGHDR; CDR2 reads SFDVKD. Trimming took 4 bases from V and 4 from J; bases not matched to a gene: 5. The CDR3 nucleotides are TGTGCCACCAGTGAGTACAGCGGGGGGTCAGATACGCAGTATTTT. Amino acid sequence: CATSEYSGGSDTQYF.

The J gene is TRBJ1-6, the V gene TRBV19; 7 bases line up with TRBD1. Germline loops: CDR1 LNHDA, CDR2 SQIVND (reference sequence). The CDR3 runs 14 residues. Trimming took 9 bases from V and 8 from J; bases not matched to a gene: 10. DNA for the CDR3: TGTGCCAGCCAGGGCAGGGGGATGGATTCACCCCTCCACTTT. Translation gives CASQGRGMDSPLHF.

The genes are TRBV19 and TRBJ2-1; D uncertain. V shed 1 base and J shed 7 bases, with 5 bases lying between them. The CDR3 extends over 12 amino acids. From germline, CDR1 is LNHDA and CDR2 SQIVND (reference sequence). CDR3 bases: TGTGCCAGTAGTATAGGGGGAAATGAGCAGTTCTTC. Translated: CASSIGGNEQFF.